A selection of T cell receptor beta chains follows, all from one sample in a study. TCRdb reprocessed the 5' RACE reads via MiXCR and lists one record per CDR3 protein. The profile shows about 50,000 distinct CDR3 sequences, 17% of them singletons. The sequenced sample consisted of naive CD4+ T cells sorted from blood. The receptors here all came from a female donor with breast cancer. Each CDR3 is given without its conserved first and last residue.

CDR3 protein,V gene,J gene
ASKGRGDTGELF,TRBV12-3/TRBV12-4,TRBJ2-2
ASSVTGVHPTGELF,TRBV5-1,TRBJ2-2
SVGASGGLSYEQY,TRBV29-1,TRBJ2-7
SVARGYNEQF,TRBV29-1,TRBJ2-1
ASSRRPDSGNTIY,TRBV7-8,TRBJ1-3
ASSFGWDGANVLT,TRBV7-2,TRBJ2-6
SARIMASGPVKSYEQY,TRBV20-1,TRBJ2-7
ASRTGGYEQY,TRBV28,TRBJ2-7
ASSASGNYEQY,TRBV7-3,TRBJ2-7
ASSRDRGRRLGTEAF,TRBV5-1,TRBJ1-1
ASRTDRGNTGELF,TRBV5-1,TRBJ2-2
ASSLVPLSSYNEQF,TRBV11-2,TRBJ2-1
ASIPHSTNTEAF,TRBV6-2/TRBV6-3,TRBJ1-1
ASRGSPNTGELF,TRBV6-5,TRBJ2-2
ASSFTGSTDTQY,TRBV7-2,TRBJ2-3
AWTVWGDYGYT,TRBV30,TRBJ1-2
ASSLGTGRQY,TRBV7-6,TRBJ2-7
ASSLSGGLQETQY,TRBV5-1,TRBJ2-5
ASSSGGQGNEQF,TRBV2,TRBJ2-1
SAPRRGWETQY,TRBV20-1,TRBJ2-5
ATSTGKTSSYEQY,TRBV15,TRBJ2-7
SARDSPNQPQH,TRBV20-1,TRBJ1-5
ASSTHGQGDGYGYT,TRBV12-3/TRBV12-4,TRBJ1-2
ASSFRDRERETQY,TRBV5-1,TRBJ2-5
ASSQDIRERQF,TRBV4-2,TRBJ2-1
ASSWGPSTGELF,TRBV5-1,TRBJ2-2
STREGTLGADTQY,TRBV20-1,TRBJ2-3
ASSGDDNEQF,TRBV2,TRBJ2-1
ASSLPPGTAYGYT,TRBV5-6,TRBJ1-2
ASSSFTDTQY,TRBV7-2,TRBJ2-3
ASSDRGYEELF,TRBV6-1,TRBJ2-2
ASSEARGWTGEPF,TRBV6-1,TRBJ2-2
SAARGLAARADTQC,TRBV20-1,TRBJ2-3
ASSFRNQPQH,TRBV7-2,TRBJ1-5
ASSRAGQNTEAF,TRBV5-1,TRBJ1-1
ASRGTGNTEAF,TRBV5-1,TRBJ1-1
ASSLETGANQPQH,TRBV5-1,TRBJ1-5
ASSFEDTQY,TRBV5-1,TRBJ2-3
ASSLATDGEQF,TRBV7-2,TRBJ2-1
ASRPAPTSAYEQY,TRBV5-1,TRBJ2-7
ASSLSPLRGNSPLH,TRBV5-1,TRBJ1-6